Presented here are 22 T cell receptor beta chains from one specimen sequenced in a study of blood T cell repertoires in COVID-19. The repertoire was sequenced with immunoSEQ multiplex PCR; TCRdb's copy has only in-frame clones and lacks some. The sample has a few hundred thousand clones, 89% seen once. The sequenced material came from peripheral blood. Source of these receptors: a middle-aged man with acute or convalescent COVID-19.

In its sample, this clone was seen once. The rearrangement uses TRBV27 and TRBJ1-1; D unresolved. The germline CDR1 and CDR2 sequences are MNHEY and SMNVEV (reference sequence). There are 15 residues in the CDR3. V lost 0 bases to trimming and J lost 0 bases, with 8 bases between them. Here the CDR3 reads CASSLSISVNTEAFF. In DNA form, the CDR3 reads TGTGCCAGCAGTTTATCAATATCCGTGAACACTGAAGCTTTCTTT.

This clone was observed a single time. The rearrangement joins TRBV27 to TRBJ2-2; a possible D gene is TRBD2 (6 bases). Germline lookup yields CDR1 MNHEY and CDR2 SMNVEV (reference sequence). Trimming cost V 4 bases and J 1 base, with 22 bases left between them. The CDR3 covers 19 residues. The DNA for the CDR3 is TGTGCCAGCAGTTCTATGCGTCCTAGCGCATCAGGGAACACCGGGGAGCTGTTTTTT. It is translated as CASSSMRPSASGNTGELFF.

This clone is a singleton in its sample. The chain uses TRBV5-4 and TRBJ1-1; D is perhaps TRBD1 (6 bases). The CDR3 loop spans 16 amino acids. Trimming left V 4 bases short and J 1 base short, with 17 bases between. Germline values: CDR1 SGHNT, CDR2 YYREEE (reference sequence). CDR3: CASSLAYREGNTEAFF. The CDR3 bases are TGTGCCAGCAGCCTGGCTTACAGGGAAGGGAACACTGAAGCTTTCTTT.

V and J are TRBV28 and TRBJ1-5, with 7 nucleotides matching TRBD1. V shed 1 base and J 9 bases; nucleotides not matched to a gene: 9. The CDR3 spans 15 residues. The germline gives CDR1 MDHEN, CDR2 SYDVKM. The chain's CDR3 is CASSLYRGLSGPQHF. The CDR3 bases are TGTGCCAGCAGTTTATACAGGGGCCTCAGCGGGCCCCAGCATTTT.

CDR3 in amino acids: CASSEGQIKNIQYF. The CDR3 bases are TGTGCCAGCAGTGAGGGACAGATAAAAAACATTCAGTACTTC. The V call is TRBV2, the J call TRBJ2-4, with 7 nucleotides matching TRBD1. Trimming cost V 3 bases and J 4 bases; bases outside gene matches: 3. Germline CDR1 is SNHLY and CDR2 is FYNNEI. The CDR3 has 14 amino acids.

The chain uses TRBV28 and TRBJ1-3; D is uncertain. This CDR3 spans 15 amino acids. The V gene's germline CDR1 is MDHEN and CDR2 SYDVKM. V lost 3 bases and J 0 bases, leaving 9 bases between the germline ends. The chain's CDR3 is CASSFYSYSGNTIYF. As DNA, the CDR3 is TGTGCCAGCAGTTTTTATAGCTACTCTGGAAACACCATATATTTT.

The genes are TRBV6-1 and TRBJ1-2; 7 bases line up with TRBD1. In germline, CDR1 is MNHNS, CDR2 SASEGT. Losses at the gene ends were 3 bases for V and 8 bases for J; bases not matched to a gene: 12. This CDR3 comprises 15 residues. The CDR3 bases are TGTGCCAGCAGTGAGACAGGGATGGGTTGGTTGGGCTACACCTTC. It encodes CASSETGMGWLGYTF.

This chain links TRBV28 with TRBJ2-7; 8 nucleotides agree with TRBD1. CDR1 is MDHEN, CDR2 SYDVKM, per germline. The CDR3 has 16 residues. The trim removed 3 bases at V and 5 bases at J, leaving 12 bases unmatched. CDR3 sequence (DNA): TGTGCCAGCAGTTTTCTATCGGGGACAGGCGCGAACGAGCAGTACTTC. This encodes CASSFLSGTGANEQYF.

This chain connects TRBV28 to TRBJ2-7; D possibly corresponds to TRBD1 (9 bases). Germline CDR1 and CDR2: MDHEN and SYDVKM. The V end lost 10 bases, the J end lost 7 bases, and 20 bases lay between the germline ends. The CDR3 length is 13 residues. For the CDR3, the DNA is TGTGCCACGGGAGGGACAGGGTCGTTTGAGCAGTACTTC. This translates into CATGGTGSFEQYF.

In its sample, this clone was seen once. V gene TRBV19 combines with J gene TRBJ1-5; D gene unclear. CDR1 and CDR2 (germline): LNHDA, SQIVND (reference sequence). V shed 2 bases and J shed 5 bases, with 7 bases lying between them. The CDR3 length is 13 residues. The CDR3 here is CASSIYIYQPQHF. As DNA, the CDR3 is TGTGCCAGTAGTATATACATTTATCAGCCCCAGCATTTT.

This rearrangement joins TRBV7-9 to TRBJ1-1; D perhaps matches TRBD1 (5 bases). Germline assignment: CDR1 SEHNR and CDR2 FQNEAQ (reference sequence). This CDR3 comprises 13 residues. V was clipped by 5 bases and J by 0 bases, with 7 bases between them. CDR3 in DNA: TGTGCCAGCAGCCACAGGTTGAACACTGAAGCTTTCTTT. Translation: CASSHRLNTEAFF.

The gene calls are TRBV4-1 and TRBJ2-1, with TRBD2 matching 8 bases. Looked up from germline, CDR1 is MGHRA and CDR2 is YSYEKL. J was trimmed by 2 bases and V by 5 bases; bases with no gene match: 11. CDR3 length: 17 residues. The CDR3 sequence is CASSYGSGGGAYNEQFF. The DNA for the CDR3 is TGCGCCAGCAGCTATGGGAGCGGGGGCGGGGCCTACAATGAGCAGTTCTTC.

The chain carries TRBV19 and TRBJ2-3; tentative D call: TRBD1 (6 bases). Trimming took 5 bases from V and 5 from J, leaving 11 bases between them. The CDR3 totals 13 residues. CDR1 is LNHDA and CDR2 is SQIVND in the germline V gene (reference sequence). For the CDR3, the DNA is TGTGCCAGTAGTCCAGGGGCGAGAGATACGCAGTATTTT. Amino acid sequence: CASSPGARDTQYF.

This clone has more than one count but fewer than ten. The V call is TRBV7-3, the J call TRBJ2-7; D gene uncertain. Germline V gene data show CDR1 as SGHTA and CDR2 as FQGTGA. The CDR3 consists of 13 residues. V lost 4 bases, J lost 6 bases, and 13 bases lay in between. The CDR3 loop reads CASSSTLESEQYF. The CDR3 DNA reads as TGTGCCAGCAGCTCCACCCTAGAGTCCGAGCAGTACTTC.

The chain carries TRBV7-3 and TRBJ2-5, with 9 bases aligning to TRBD2. The CDR3 is made up of 13 amino acids. Germline V gene sequence: CDR1 SGHTA, CDR2 FQGTGA. Trimming took 6 bases from V and 4 from J; bases not matched to a gene: 3. The CDR3 sequence: CASSVAGVETQYF. DNA for the CDR3: TGTGCCAGCAGTGTAGCGGGAGTAGAGACCCAGTACTTC.

This clone was found a few times. The chain has TRBV28 and TRBJ1-2, with 8 bases aligning to TRBD1. V shed 7 bases and J 5 bases; nucleotides not matched to a gene: 15. The germline CDR1 and CDR2 sequences are MDHEN and SYDVKM. The CDR3 is made up of 16 amino acids. The CDR3 coding sequence is TGTGCCAGCACCATGGCCTACAGGGGGGCTTTATATGGCTACACCTTC. Translated: CASTMAYRGALYGYTF.

V gene TRBV7-9 combines with J gene TRBJ2-3; D may be TRBD2 (6 bases). The CDR3 contains 15 residues. Per the germline V gene, CDR1 is SEHNR and CDR2 is FQNEAQ (reference sequence). V dropped 5 bases and J dropped 5 bases, with 17 bases sitting between them. This CDR3 is CASSLVGTLGDTQYF. In nucleotides, the CDR3 is TGTGCCAGCAGCCTTGTCGGGACTCTAGGAGATACGCAGTATTTT.

The V and J genes are TRBV28 and TRBJ2-2, with 8 bases aligning to TRBD1. Trimming removed 2 bases from V and 0 bases from J; junction bases left unmatched: 14. Germline V lookup: CDR1 MDHEN, CDR2 SYDVKM. The CDR3 is 20 amino acids. Here the CDR3 reads CASSLGLWTSGGANTGELFF. CDR3 in DNA: TGTGCCAGCAGTTTAGGGCTTTGGACCTCAGGGGGCGCGAACACCGGGGAGCTGTTTTTT. Drawing the rest from reference TRBV28 and TRBJ2-2, the complete variable domain is DVKVTQSSRYLVKRTGEKVFLECVQDMDHENMFWYRQDPGLGLRLIYFSYDVKMKEKGDIPEGYSVSREKKERFSLILESASTNQTSMYLCASSLGLWTSGGANTGELFFGEGSRLTVL.

Comments on this clone: One end of the junction is discordant with germline, which a read error may explain. The V call is TRBV28, the J call TRBJ2-7; D ambiguous. Per germline, CDR1 MDHEN and CDR2 SYDVKM. The CDR3 spans 10 residues. The CDR3 nucleotides are TGTGCCAGCGGTTTCAACGAGCAGTACTTC. As protein: CASGFNEQYF.

CDR3 sequence: CASRALAASGGPSTDTQYF. The CDR3 coding sequence is TGCGCCAGCAGAGCCTTAGCGGCTAGCGGGGGACCGAGCACAGATACGCAGTATTTT. The rearrangement joins TRBV4-1 to TRBJ2-3, with 10 bases fitting TRBD2. The CDR3 is 19 residues long. Trimming cost V 6 bases and J 0 bases; bases outside gene matches: 15. Germline CDR1 is MGHRA and CDR2 is YSYEKL.

This sequence joins TRBV28 and TRBJ1-5; TRBD1 matches at 8 bases. V was pared by 10 bases and J by 3 bases, with 8 bases of the junction left unmatched. Per the germline V gene, CDR1 is MDHEN and CDR2 is SYDVKM. The CDR3 is 14 residues long. CDR3 amino acids: CATVQGGTNQPQHF. CDR3 in DNA: TGTGCCACCGTACAGGGGGGAACCAATCAGCCCCAGCATTTT.

The V call is TRBV28, the J call TRBJ2-2; 8 bases fit TRBD1. This CDR3 is built from 15 residues. CDR1 and CDR2 from the germline V gene are MDHEN and SYDVKM. The V gene end was trimmed by 5 bases and the J gene end by 6 bases; junction bases not matched to a gene: 8. The CDR3 loop reads CASSRWTGSAGELFF. The CDR3 nucleotides read TGTGCCAGCAGTCGCTGGACAGGGTCGGCCGGGGAGCTGTTTTTT.